The TCR beta chain described here comes from a study of T cells in Graves' hyperthyroidism and ophthalmopathy (dated by TCRdb to between 2018 and 2021). General notes on the study: Peripheral blood was sampled at the time of initial diagnosis, prior to any treatment. The study also compared thyroid tissue and blood T-cell repertoires from more than 5 Graves' hyperthyroidism patients. TCR V-J signatures able to tell the groups apart were searched for in a discovery cohort of approximately 95 patients, of whom more than 40 had Graves' ophthalmopathy and 57 had stable Graves' hyperthyroidism. Once sampling was done, hyperthyroidism patients were given methimazole at a starting dose of 30 mg daily, whereas ophthalmopathy patients were given high-dose intravenous methylprednisolone. The paper describes TCR Vbeta CDR3 sequencing of about 140 peripheral blood samples, made up of 40 to 45 ophthalmopathy patients, approximately 73 hyperthyroidism patients and roughly 17 progressor patients. Whether ophthalmopathy could be predicted prospectively was tested in an independent validation cohort made up of roughly 19 hyperthyroidism patients plus 17 patients who later progressed to ophthalmopathy. The roughly 94 discovery patients were randomly split 7:3 into training and test sets. On the study overall, not on this receptor specifically: In validation, progression to ophthalmopathy was predicted by the model with 70.59% sensitivity and around 76% specificity, a median of around 5.9 months before onset. Sample size was not statistically predetermined, and investigators were not blinded to group allocation. Blood samples also contained most of the expanded thyroid clonotypes (frequency above 0.001), which suggests that blood repertoires may reflect thyroid immune responses. In cross-validation, a model built on a 13 V-J signature told ophthalmopathy apart from stable hyperthyroidism with 85% to 90% sensitivity and roughly 81% specificity, and in testing the same model reached 80%/75%.

At least ten counts were recorded for this clonotype. No antigen is known for it. No base quality information exists; no much larger clone differs at one position. Graves' hyperthyroidism was defined as stable when no progression to ophthalmopathy occurred over 18 months of follow-up. Hyperthyroidism patients were aged 18 to 65 years and newly diagnosed, with disease duration of less than 2 months. The study excluded patients with uncontrolled infections, other autoimmune diseases, pregnancy or lactation. Diagnoses were based on clinical symptoms, serum thyroxine and TRAb, thyroid ultrasound and orbital computed tomography. Ficoll-Paque density gradient centrifugation was used to isolate PBMCs from approximately 11 ml of fresh peripheral blood. Total RNA was extracted using Trizol reagent, and RNA quality was assessed on an Agilent 2100 Bioanalyzer. Measured from the cysteine to the phenylalanine, the CDR3 is 13 residues long. Only the CDR3 DNA stays, 39 bases, in frame from base 1. According to the germline V gene, CDR1 reads MGHRA and CDR2 reads YSYEKL. V and J lose 3 bases and 5 bases, and a span of 5 bases separates them.

TCR beta CDR3 regions were amplified from RNA transcripts. A first-round RT-PCR of the TCR CDR3 used the HTBI primer set with the Qiagen OneStep RT-PCR kit. A second multiplex PCR round built the libraries, followed by size selection and purification. Sequencing of the libraries was done on an Illumina HiSeq2000 using paired-end 100 bp reads. The original methods were these. SOAPnuke was used to process the raw data, with reads discarded if the reads contained adapters or uncalled bases, had a mean Phred below 15, or lacked an exact constant-primer or identifier match. High-quality paired reads were merged using COPE v1.2.5, and each unique nucleotide sequence was defined as a clonotype. MiTCR v1.1 was used to align the clonotypes against IMGT TRBV, TRBD and TRBJ reference segments. The analysis was restricted to V-J combinations with a frequency above 0.0001, which together covered 98% to 99.2% of the repertoires. A TCS score was defined as the ratio between F50 (clonal expansion) and ExV (chaos), using BLOSUM62-based TCRdist between CDR3 peptides within each V-J. Welch's t-statistics and random forest reduced roughly 530 V-J features to 13, which were used in a naive Bayes classifier (R e1071). The public sequencing data were trimmed at Q25 with fastp and processed into clonotypes with MiXCR by TCRdb, which kept only in-frame beta chains. Rows merge per CDR3 protein into single entries with the most common DNA and genes. These V and J calls originate from TCRdb's pipeline instead of the authors' own analysis. The sample records 90,000 to 120,000 distinct CDR3 sequences, 15% to 20% of which are singletons. The ten largest clonotypes hold 35% to 45% of the sample.

Sequenced material: blood. The sequence derives from a woman aged 45-65 years with Graves' hyperthyroidism. This receptor chain uses TRBV4-1 and TRBJ1-6; the D gene lacks a confident call. The CDR3 reads as follows: CASSQGNNSPLHF. The nucleotide sequence is TGCGCCAGCAGCCAGGGGAATAATTCACCCCTCCACTTT.